What follows describes a single TCR beta chain. This sample was included in a study of cytomegalovirus exposure and HLA in healthy donors. The PCR contained 60 Vbeta and 13 Jbeta primers. Original methodology: Around 11 million shared chains were among the about 80 million unique TCR beta chains that a later analysis counted. Assay used: immunoSEQ multiplex PCR; TCRdb lists only in-frame clones, some missing. V, J and clone size are those of that table, while D and trimming were read from the DNA. The table has 90,000 to 130,000 clones, under 85% seen once. Germline CDR1 SGHDN, CDR2 FVKESK. The length of the CDR3 is 16 residues. V lost 3 bases to trimming and J lost 3 bases, with 17 bases between them.

The receptor was derived from a man aged 30-40 years in good health and CMV-seropositive. The J gene is TRBJ1-2, the V gene TRBV14, with a tentative D call TRBD1 (5 bases). The source material was PBMCs. CDR3 in DNA: TGTGCCAGCAGCCAGGGTCCAGGGAGGTCAGACTATGGCTACACCTTC. It is translated as CASSQGPGRSDYGYTF.